This TCR beta chain was captured in a study of human thymus T cells. Thymic samples were excised during corrective heart operations. Some clones are missing from TCRdb's copy, which holds only in-frame ones; the method was immunoSEQ multiplex PCR. The sample contains roughly 86,000 clones, 90% to 97% of which appear only once. Sequencing was done on a sample of thymus tissue. This receptor was identified in a boy younger than two with a congenital heart defect but otherwise immunologically healthy.

The CDR3 region is CASRSIRRDTIYF. CDR3 sequence (DNA): TGTGCCAGCAGATCGATTAGACGGGACACCATATATTTT. This chain joins TRBV6-1 and TRBJ1-3, with D uncertain. Trimming stripped 6 bases from V and 8 bases from J, with 14 bases between. Germline loops: CDR1 MNHNS, CDR2 SASEGT. The CDR3 is 13 amino acids.